The sequence of this TCR beta chain was determined in a study of blood T cell repertoires in COVID-19. Authors' analysis steps: Reference gene primer amplification gave nucleated cell count estimates. The table came from immunoSEQ multiplex PCR; TCRdb's copy has only in-frame clones and leaves some out. The V and J calls and clone size come from that table; D and trimming were worked out from the DNA. The table includes fewer than 450,000 clones, about 90% detected once. There are 16 residues in the CDR3. Germline CDR1 and CDR2: MNHEY and SMNVEV (reference sequence). V lost 3 bases and J 1 base, leaving 15 bases between the germline ends.

Sequencing input: peripheral blood. V and J are TRBV27 and TRBJ1-1, with D uncertain. The receptor comes from a woman aged 18-35 years who had recovered from COVID-19. This chain's CDR3 is CASSLVVGRGNTEAFF. For the CDR3, the DNA is TGTGCCAGCAGTTTGGTCGTCGGGCGGGGGAACACTGAAGCTTTCTTT.